This T cell receptor beta chain emerged from a study of identical twins. Study outcomes and limitations: Insertions were fewer in abundant cord blood beta clonotypes, whereas memory repertoires showed none of this pattern.

About this clonotype itself: As yet, its antigen is unknown.

This CDR3 comprises 16 residues. The junction had 6 bases not matched to a gene; V was cut back by 4 bases and J by 3 bases. The germline V gene encodes CDR1 SGHDT and CDR2 YYEEEE. TCRdb recomputed calls from the 5' RACE reads with MiXCR, one row per CDR3 protein. The sample holds about 200,000 distinct CDR3 sequences; approximately 16% are singletons and the top ten take about 38%. The sample was also linked to a second study, of T cells expressing NK-cell markers.

V gene TRBV5-6 combines with J gene TRBJ2-2; TRBD2 matches at 10 bases. Sequencing was performed on CD8+ T cells sorted from blood. This TCR was recovered from a woman aged 18-29 years in good health. This CDR3 reads CASSLGLAADTGELFF. For the CDR3, the DNA is TGTGCCAGCAGCCTAGGACTAGCGGCGGACACCGGGGAGCTGTTTTTT.